The 21 T cell receptor beta chains below come from one sample, sequenced in a study of CD8+CD57+ T cells in acquired aplastic anemia. For CDR3 and TCR beta VDJ profiling, genomic DNA was the template used. Via MiXCR, TCRdb re-called the reads, giving one row per CDR3 protein. Among around 180,000 distinct CDR3 sequences listed, 63% were seen once. The specimen was sorted CD4+, CD8+, or CD8+CD57+ T cells (not recorded which) from PBMCs. The receptor source for this set is a human donor in good health.

This clonotype has a single count. An end of the junction differs from the germline gene, which may be a read error. The rearrangement joins TRBV9 to TRBJ2-3; D possibly matches TRBD1 or TRBD2 (6 bases each). This CDR3 spans 16 amino acids. The germline CDR1 and CDR2 sequences are SGDLS and YYNGEE. The DNA of the CDR3 is TGTGCCAGCAGCGTAGGGGCGGGACACGGCACAGATACACAGTATTTT. Its protein is CASSVGAGHGTDTQYF.

This clonotype was seen a few times. The rearrangement uses TRBV2 and TRBJ1-6; TRBD1 aligns across 7 bases. With V trimmed by 8 bases and J by 5 bases, 6 bases remained unmatched. The CDR3 consists of 14 residues. Germline loops: CDR1 SNHLY, CDR2 FYNNEI. In DNA, the CDR3 is TGTGCCAGCGGCTCCGGGACAGATAATTCACCCCTCCACTTT. It codes for CASGSGTDNSPLHF.

This clonotype was detected ten times or more. The CDR3 is CASSELIGRDSRWAQYF. CDR3 DNA sequence: TGTGCCAGCAGCGAGTTGATCGGTCGGGACAGCCGGTGGGCCCAGTACTTC. J is TRBJ2-5 and V is TRBV2, with 7 bases that match TRBD1. V lost 6 bases, J lost 9 bases, and 22 bases stayed unmatched. CDR1 and CDR2 from the germline V gene are SNHLY and FYNNEI. The CDR3 spans 17 residues.

This chain links TRBV6-1 with TRBJ2-3; possible D gene TRBD1, 5 bases. With 1 base removed from V and 4 bases from J, the gap between germline ends came to 12 bases. The CDR3 sequence is 15 residues long. Germline assignment: CDR1 MNHNS and CDR2 SASEGT. The CDR3 reads CASSEGWGLADTQYF. For the CDR3, the DNA is TGTGCCAGCAGTGAAGGGTGGGGCCTCGCAGATACGCAGTATTTT.

The rearrangement uses TRBV10-2 and TRBJ1-6, with D possibly matching TRBD1 (6 bases). The CDR3 is 14 residues long. CDR1 and CDR2 (germline): WSHSY, SAAADI. V lost 7 bases and J lost 12, with 19 bases in between. CDR3 amino acids: CASTTQGTGLPLHF. The CDR3 DNA reads TGCGCCAGCACCACACAGGGTACGGGACTACCCCTCCACTTT.

This clonotype has just a few counts. The chain couples TRBV7-9 to TRBJ2-7; D unclear. The CDR3 has 16 amino acids. From germline, CDR1 is SEHNR and CDR2 FQNEAQ (reference sequence). V was trimmed by 4 bases and J by 3 bases, leaving 19 bases between them. CDR3 protein: CASSSHPKVSSYEQYF. Written as DNA, the CDR3 is TGTGCCAGCAGCTCACACCCCAAGGTCTCGAGCTACGAGCAGTACTTC.

The J gene is TRBJ2-1, the V gene TRBV20-1, with TRBD2 matching over 9 bases. This CDR3 region has 14 residues. Germline V CDR1 and CDR2: DFQATT, SNEGSKA (reference sequence). V was clipped by 3 bases and J by 6 bases; unmatched bases: 6. This chain's CDR3 is CSASFAGGINEQFF. In DNA, the CDR3 is TGCAGTGCTAGCTTCGCGGGGGGGATCAATGAGCAGTTCTTC.

The V gene is TRBV5-6, the J gene TRBJ2-7, with D hard to call. V was clipped by 0 bases and J by 2 bases, with 18 bases between them. The CDR3 loop spans 17 amino acids. CDR1 is SGHDT, CDR2 YYEEEE, per germline. Here the CDR3 reads CASSLAVSAARTYEQYF. The CDR3 DNA follows: TGTGCCAGCAGCTTGGCCGTCTCGGCCGCGCGTACCTACGAGCAGTACTTC.

The chain has TRBV19 and TRBJ1-3, with D possibly being TRBD1 (6 bases). V was cut by 7 bases and J by 2 bases, with 12 bases left in between. The CDR3 contains 14 residues. Germline CDR1 is LNHDA and CDR2 is SQIVND (reference sequence). The CDR3 nucleotides are TGTGCCAGTAACGCGGGGGCGGCTGGAAACACCATATATTTT. Its translation: CASNAGAAGNTIYF.

This clonotype was seen at least ten times. The rearrangement links TRBV7-2 to TRBJ2-7, with 9 bases lining up with TRBD1. The CDR3 totals 15 residues. Germline V gene lookup returns CDR1 SGHTA and CDR2 FQGNSA. With 4 bases clipped from V and 7 bases from J, the junction kept 11 bases outside the gene matches. The CDR3 spells CASSSPGTGYREQYF. DNA for the CDR3: TGTGCCAGCAGCTCCCCCGGGACAGGGTATCGAGAGCAGTACTTC.

The gene calls are TRBV6-6 and TRBJ2-5; TRBD2 matches at 10 bases. V was pared by 5 bases and J by 2 bases, with 2 bases of the junction left unmatched. Germline values: CDR1 MNHNY, CDR2 SVGAGI (reference sequence). The CDR3 covers 14 residues. The CDR3 region has the DNA TGTGCCAGCAGTGGACTAGCGGTGCAAGAGACCCAGTACTTC. Protein: CASSGLAVQETQYF.

The rearrangement links TRBV7-9 to TRBJ1-1; D gene uncertain. This CDR3 is built from 14 residues. Germline-derived CDR1 and CDR2 are SEHNR and FQNEAQ (reference sequence). Deletions cut 2 bases from V and 1 base from J, with 8 bases between. CDR3 nucleotides: TGTGCCAGCAGCTTACCGGCGGCGAACACTGAAGCTTTCTTT. This sequence encodes CASSLPAANTEAFF.

The rearrangement joins TRBV7-8 to TRBJ1-6; maybe TRBD1 (5 bases). CDR1 and CDR2 (germline): SGHVS, FQNEAQ. CDR3 length: 14 amino acids. Trimming left V 6 bases short and J 10 bases short, with 16 bases between. DNA for the CDR3: TGTGCCAGCAGTCCTGTGGCAGGGCAATCACCCCTCCACTTT. Protein: CASSPVAGQSPLHF.

For the CDR3, the DNA is TGTGCCAGCAGCTTCCGGGGGGCCAATAGCTACGAGCAGTACTTC. Translating gives CASSFRGANSYEQYF. This chain joins TRBV7-3 and TRBJ2-7; D is perhaps TRBD2 (7 bases). This CDR3 region has 15 residues. Trimming took 3 bases from V and 3 from J, leaving 15 bases between them. Germline values: CDR1 SGHTA, CDR2 FQGTGA.

This chain links TRBV5-1 with TRBJ1-6, with 8 bases aligning to TRBD1. The J segment lost 7 bases and the V segment lost 3 bases, leaving 6 bases of the junction unmatched. Germline V CDR1 and CDR2: SGHRS, YFSETQ. The CDR3 is 15 residues long. The CDR3 loop is CASSYTGTGNSPLHF. In nucleotides, the CDR3 is TGCGCCAGCAGCTACACCGGGACAGGAAATTCACCCCTCCACTTT.

The chain links TRBV7-6 to TRBJ2-5; D call uncertain. Germline CDR1 is SGHVS and CDR2 is FNYEAQ. Trimming stripped 3 bases from V and 0 bases from J, with 8 bases between. The CDR3 covers 14 residues. The CDR3 DNA sequence: TGTGCCAGCAGCTTTCGGGTAAACCAAGAGACCCAGTACTTC. This gives the protein CASSFRVNQETQYF.

This clonotype was recorded once. The chain has TRBV25-1 and TRBJ1-1; D unresolved. V lost 4 bases, J lost 2 bases, and 11 bases lay in between. The V gene's germline CDR1 is MGHDK and CDR2 SYGVNS. The CDR3 is 14 amino acids. The CDR3 region has the DNA TGTGCCAGCAGTGGCGTAGCTATTAACACTGAAGCTTTCTTT. Translating gives CASSGVAINTEAFF. The whole variable domain, remainder taken from reference TRBV25-1 and TRBJ1-1, is EADIYQTPRYLVIGTGKKITLECSQTMGHDKMYWYQQDPGMELHLIHYSYGVNSTEKGDLSSESTVSRIRTEHFPLTLESARPSHTSQYLCASSGVAINTEAFFGQGTRLTVV.

This clonotype was detected once. The junction departs from the called germline gene at one end, perhaps through a read error. This chain connects TRBV2 to TRBJ1-1; D is perhaps TRBD1 (5 bases). There are 14 residues in the CDR3. Germline CDR1 SNHLY, CDR2 FYNNEI. CDR3 nucleotide sequence: TGTGCCACCAGTTTGGCAGGGTCGAGCACTGAAGCTTTCTTT. Amino acids: CATSLAGSSTEAFF.

This chain joins TRBV5-1 and TRBJ1-2; 12 nucleotides match TRBD1. Germline V CDR1 and CDR2: SGHRS, YFSETQ. The CDR3 covers 16 residues. The V gene end was trimmed by 0 bases and the J gene end by 8 bases; junction bases not matched to a gene: 8. CDR3 DNA: TGCGCCAGCAGCTTGGGCGGGACAGGGGGCGCATCAGGCTACACCTTC. Its translation: CASSLGGTGGASGYTF.

The chain employs TRBV20-1 and TRBJ1-4, with TRBD1 matching 9 bases. This CDR3 is 16 amino acids long. J gave up 4 bases and V 3 bases, and 9 bases lay outside the gene matches. Germline CDR1 DFQATT, CDR2 SNEGSKA (reference sequence). The CDR3, as DNA: TGCAGTGCTAGTAACAGGGGGCAATCGGTTAATGAAAAACTGTTTTTT. The encoded protein is CSASNRGQSVNEKLFF.

V is TRBV20-1 and J is TRBJ2-1; 12 nucleotides align to TRBD2. The CDR3 is made up of 14 amino acids. CDR1 is DFQATT, CDR2 SNEGSKA, per germline (reference sequence). Germline trimming cut 5 bases from V and 6 bases from J; bases unmatched to any gene: 5. In DNA form, the CDR3 reads TGCAGTGCTTACACTAGCGGGGGGATCAATGAGCAGTTCTTC. This gives the protein CSAYTSGGINEQFF.